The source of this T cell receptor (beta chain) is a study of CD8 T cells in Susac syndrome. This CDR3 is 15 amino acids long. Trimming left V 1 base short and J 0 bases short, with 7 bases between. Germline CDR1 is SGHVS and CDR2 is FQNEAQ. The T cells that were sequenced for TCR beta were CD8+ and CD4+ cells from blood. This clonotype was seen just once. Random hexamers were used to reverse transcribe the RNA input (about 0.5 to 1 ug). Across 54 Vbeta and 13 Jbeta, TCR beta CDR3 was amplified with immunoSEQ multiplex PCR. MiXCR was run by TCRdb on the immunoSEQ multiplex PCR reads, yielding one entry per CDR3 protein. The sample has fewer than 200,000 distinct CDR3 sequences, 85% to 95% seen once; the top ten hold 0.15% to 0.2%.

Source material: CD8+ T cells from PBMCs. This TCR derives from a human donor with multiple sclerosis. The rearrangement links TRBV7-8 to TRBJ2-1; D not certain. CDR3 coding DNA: TGTGCCAGCAGCTTAGGGATCCCCTCCTACAATGAGCAGTTCTTC. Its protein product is CASSLGIPSYNEQFF. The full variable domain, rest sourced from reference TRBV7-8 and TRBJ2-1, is GAGVSQSPRYKVAKRGQDVALRCDPISGHVSLFWYQQALGQGPEFLTYFQNEAQLDKSGLPSDRFFAERPEGSVSTLKIQRTQQEDSAVYLCASSLGIPSYNEQFFGPGTRLTVL.